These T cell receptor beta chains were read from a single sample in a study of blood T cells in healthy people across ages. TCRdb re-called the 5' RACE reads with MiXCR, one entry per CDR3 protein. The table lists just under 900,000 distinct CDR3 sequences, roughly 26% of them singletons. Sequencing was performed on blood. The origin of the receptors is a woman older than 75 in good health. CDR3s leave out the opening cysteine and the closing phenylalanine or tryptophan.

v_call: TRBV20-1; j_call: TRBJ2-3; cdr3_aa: SARVALAGPDTQY
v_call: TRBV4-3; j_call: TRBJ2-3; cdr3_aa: ASSQDILAGSDTQY
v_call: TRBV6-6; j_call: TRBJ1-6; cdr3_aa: ASSYPTGGIGNSPLH
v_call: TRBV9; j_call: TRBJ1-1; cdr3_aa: ASSPHPPGRGTTEAF
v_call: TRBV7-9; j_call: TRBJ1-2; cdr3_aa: ASSQGPEHYGYT
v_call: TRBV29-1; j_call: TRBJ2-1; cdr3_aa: SVGGGDNEQF
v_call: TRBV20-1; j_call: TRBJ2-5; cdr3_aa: SARDLSNSQLKY
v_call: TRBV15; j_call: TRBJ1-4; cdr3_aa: ATSQAPRNEKLF
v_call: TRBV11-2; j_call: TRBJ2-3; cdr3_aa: ASSPWTDTQY
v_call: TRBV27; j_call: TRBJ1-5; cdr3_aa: ASSLGGHGNQPQH
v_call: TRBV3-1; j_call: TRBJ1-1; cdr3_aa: ASSQWANTEAF
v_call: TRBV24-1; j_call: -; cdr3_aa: ATSETRGEQY
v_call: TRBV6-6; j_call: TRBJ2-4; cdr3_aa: ASSLFTGIAKNIQY
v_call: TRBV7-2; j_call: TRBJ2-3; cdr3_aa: ASSYEFSTDTQY
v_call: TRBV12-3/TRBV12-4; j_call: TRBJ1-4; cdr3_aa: ASSLGESEKRF
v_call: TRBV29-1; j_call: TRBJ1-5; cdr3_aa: SVGDPQGPQH
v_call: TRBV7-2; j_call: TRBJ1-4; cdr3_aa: ASSFSSANEKLF
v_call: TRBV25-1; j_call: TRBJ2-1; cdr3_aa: ASSEGAGLHNEQF
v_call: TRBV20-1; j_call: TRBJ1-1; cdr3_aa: SARGRTGGAGEAF
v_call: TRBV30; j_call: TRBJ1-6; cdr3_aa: AWSMGGAYNSPLH
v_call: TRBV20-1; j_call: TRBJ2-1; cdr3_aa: SARDPEGPYNEQF
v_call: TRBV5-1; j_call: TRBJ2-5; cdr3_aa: ASSSSSEGTQY
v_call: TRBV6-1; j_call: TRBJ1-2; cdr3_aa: ASSEPFGGIFYGYT
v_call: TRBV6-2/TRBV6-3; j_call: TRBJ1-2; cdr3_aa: ASRTTGQGYGYT
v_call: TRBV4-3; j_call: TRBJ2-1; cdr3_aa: ASSQDLAFNEQF
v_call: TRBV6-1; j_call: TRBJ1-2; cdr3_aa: ASSGERRSFGGYT
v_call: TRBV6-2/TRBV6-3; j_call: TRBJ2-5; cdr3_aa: ASSPWASGEETQY
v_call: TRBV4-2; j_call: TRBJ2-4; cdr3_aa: ASSQDLAPTRNIQY
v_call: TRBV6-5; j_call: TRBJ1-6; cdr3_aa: ASSSRGGARATYNSPLH
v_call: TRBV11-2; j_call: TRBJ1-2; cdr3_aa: ASSSGVGYT
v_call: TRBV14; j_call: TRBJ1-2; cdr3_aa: ASSLSGTPVFYGYT
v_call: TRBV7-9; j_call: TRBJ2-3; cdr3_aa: ASSLEGFGTDTQY
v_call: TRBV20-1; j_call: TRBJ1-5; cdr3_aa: SAISTSDGQPQH
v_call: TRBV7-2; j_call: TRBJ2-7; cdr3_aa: ASSLVASGGPAYEQY
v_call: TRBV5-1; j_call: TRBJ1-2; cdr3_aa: ASSSPGVGNYGYT
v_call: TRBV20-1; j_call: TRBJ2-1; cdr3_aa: SPFGLLSSYNEQF
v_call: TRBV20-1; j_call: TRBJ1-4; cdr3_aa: SASVPGRSGEKLF
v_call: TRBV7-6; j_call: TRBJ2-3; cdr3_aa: ASSPQDGDTQY
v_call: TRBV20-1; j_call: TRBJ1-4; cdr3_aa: SARHVGGANEKLF
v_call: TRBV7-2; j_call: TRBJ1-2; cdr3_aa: ASSLKTESYGYT
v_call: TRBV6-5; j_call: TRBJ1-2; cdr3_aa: ASSYPGNGYT
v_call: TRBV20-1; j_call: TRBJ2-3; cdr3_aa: SANNPAGRWADTQY
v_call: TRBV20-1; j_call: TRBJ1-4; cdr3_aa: SARLGATSNEKLF
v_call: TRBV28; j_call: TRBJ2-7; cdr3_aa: ASSSGGNPYEQY
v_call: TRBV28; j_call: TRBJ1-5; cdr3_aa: ASSLGQGENQPQH
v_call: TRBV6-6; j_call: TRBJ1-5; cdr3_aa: ASSYSTVGGGQPQH